The T cell receptor (beta chain) under discussion was sequenced for a study of blood T cell repertoires in COVID-19. This CDR3 contains 17 residues. Germline lookup yields CDR1 ENHRY and CDR2 SYGVKD. V gave up 5 bases and J gave up 0 bases; unmatched junction bases: 7. Sequencing was performed with immunoSEQ multiplex PCR; in TCRdb, only in-frame clones are kept and a portion is missing. Counted here are about 76,000 clones, around 88% occurring once; the ten biggest clones make up approximately 12%. The specimen sequenced was peripheral blood. The chain couples TRBV10-3 to TRBJ2-3, with 11 bases identical to TRBD2. This receptor was obtained from a human donor in a cohort sampled during active COVID-19. The CDR3 spells CAISIAGGPGSTDTQYF. The CDR3 DNA reads TGTGCCATCAGTATAGCGGGGGGGCCCGGAAGCACAGATACGCAGTATTTT.